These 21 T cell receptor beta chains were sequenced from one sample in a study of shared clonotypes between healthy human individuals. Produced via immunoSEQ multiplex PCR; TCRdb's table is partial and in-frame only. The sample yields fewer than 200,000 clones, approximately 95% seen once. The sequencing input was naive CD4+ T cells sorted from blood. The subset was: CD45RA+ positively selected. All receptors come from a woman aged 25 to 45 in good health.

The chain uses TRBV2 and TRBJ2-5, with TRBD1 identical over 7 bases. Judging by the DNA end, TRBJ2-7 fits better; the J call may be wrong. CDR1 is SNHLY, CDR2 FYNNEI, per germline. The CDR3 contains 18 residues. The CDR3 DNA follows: TGTGCCAGCAGAGGTAACCGGGACAGACAAAACAACCCTTACGAGCAGTACTTC. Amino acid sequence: CASRGNRDRQNNPYEQYF.

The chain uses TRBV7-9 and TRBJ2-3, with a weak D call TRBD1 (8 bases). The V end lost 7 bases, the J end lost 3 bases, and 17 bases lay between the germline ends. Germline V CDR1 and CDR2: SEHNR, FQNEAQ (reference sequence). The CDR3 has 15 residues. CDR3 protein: CASTSTGGETDTQYF. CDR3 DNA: TGTGCCAGCACCTCTACAGGGGGGGAGACAGATACGCAGTATTTT.

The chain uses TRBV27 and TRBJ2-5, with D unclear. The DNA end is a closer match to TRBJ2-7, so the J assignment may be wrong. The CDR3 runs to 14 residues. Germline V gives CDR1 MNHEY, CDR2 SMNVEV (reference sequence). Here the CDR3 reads CASSSGPAFYEQYF. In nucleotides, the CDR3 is TGTGCCAGCAGTTCCGGGCCGGCTTTTTACGAGCAGTACTTC.

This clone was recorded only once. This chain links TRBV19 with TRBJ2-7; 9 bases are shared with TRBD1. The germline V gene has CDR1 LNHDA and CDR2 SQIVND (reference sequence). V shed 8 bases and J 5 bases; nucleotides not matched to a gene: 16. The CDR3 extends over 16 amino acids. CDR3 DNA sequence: TGTGCCAGTCTTAGGGGGTCGGGGACAGGGTCCCACGAGCAGTACTTC. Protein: CASLRGSGTGSHEQYF.

CDR3 region: CASSLRDKGLYGYTF. CDR3 nucleotides: TGTGCCAGCAGCCTCCGGGACAAGGGATTATATGGCTACACCTTC. This chain joins TRBV5-8 and TRBJ1-2; TRBD1 is a possible D gene (6 bases). V shed 4 bases and J shed 5 bases, with 18 bases lying between them. This CDR3 spans 15 amino acids. Germline loops: CDR1 SGHTS, CDR2 YDEGEE.

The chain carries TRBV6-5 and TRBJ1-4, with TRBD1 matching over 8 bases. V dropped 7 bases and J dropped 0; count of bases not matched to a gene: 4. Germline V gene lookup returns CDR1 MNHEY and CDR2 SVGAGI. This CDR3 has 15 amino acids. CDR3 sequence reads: CASKDRGATNEKLFF. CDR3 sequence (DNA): TGTGCCAGCAAAGACAGGGGTGCAACTAATGAAAAACTGTTTTTT.

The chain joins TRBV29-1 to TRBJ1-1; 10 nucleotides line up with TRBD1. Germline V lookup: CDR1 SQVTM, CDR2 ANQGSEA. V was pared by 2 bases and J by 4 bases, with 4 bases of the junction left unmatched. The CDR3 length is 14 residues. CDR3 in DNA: TGCAGCGTTGAAAGAAGGGACAGGGGCACTGAAGCTTTCTTT. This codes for CSVERRDRGTEAFF.

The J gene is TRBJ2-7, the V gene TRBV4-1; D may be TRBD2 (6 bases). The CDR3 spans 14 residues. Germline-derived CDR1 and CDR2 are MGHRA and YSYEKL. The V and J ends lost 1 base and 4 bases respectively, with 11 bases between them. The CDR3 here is CASSQAGGGYEQYF. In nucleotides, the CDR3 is TGCGCCAGCAGCCAAGCGGGCGGAGGGTACGAGCAGTACTTC.

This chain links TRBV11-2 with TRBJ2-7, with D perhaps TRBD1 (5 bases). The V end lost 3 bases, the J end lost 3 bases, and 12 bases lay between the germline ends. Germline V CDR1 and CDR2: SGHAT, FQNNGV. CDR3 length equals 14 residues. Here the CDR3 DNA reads TGTGCCAGCAGCTTTGCCAGGGAATACTACGAGCAGTACTTC. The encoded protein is CASSFAREYYEQYF. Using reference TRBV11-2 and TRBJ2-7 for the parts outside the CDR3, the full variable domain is EAGVAQSPRYKIIEKRQSVAFWCNPISGHATLYWYQQILGQGPKLLIQFQNNGVVDDSQLPKDRFSAERLKGVDSTLKIQPAKLEDSAVYLCASSFAREYYEQYFGPGTRLTVT.

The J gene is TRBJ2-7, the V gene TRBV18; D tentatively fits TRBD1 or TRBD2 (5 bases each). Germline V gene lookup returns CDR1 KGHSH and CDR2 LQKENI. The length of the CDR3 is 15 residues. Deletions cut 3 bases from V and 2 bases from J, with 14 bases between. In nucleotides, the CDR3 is TGTGCCAGCTCACCCCCAAGGACGGGGCCCTACGAGCAGTACTTC. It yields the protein CASSPPRTGPYEQYF.

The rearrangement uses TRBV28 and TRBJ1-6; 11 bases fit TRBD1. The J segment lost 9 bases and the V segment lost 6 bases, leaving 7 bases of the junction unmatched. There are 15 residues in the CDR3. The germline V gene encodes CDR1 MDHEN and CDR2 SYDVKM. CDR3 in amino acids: CASSEGQGVGSPLHF. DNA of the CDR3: TGTGCCAGCAGCGAGGGACAGGGGGTAGGTTCACCCCTCCACTTT.

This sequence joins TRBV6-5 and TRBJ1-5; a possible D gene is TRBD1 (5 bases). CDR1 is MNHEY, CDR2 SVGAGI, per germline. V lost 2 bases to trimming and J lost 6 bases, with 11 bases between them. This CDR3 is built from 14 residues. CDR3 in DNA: TGTGCCAGCAGTTACGGGGGAAGAGGTCAGCCCCAGCATTTT. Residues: CASSYGGRGQPQHF.

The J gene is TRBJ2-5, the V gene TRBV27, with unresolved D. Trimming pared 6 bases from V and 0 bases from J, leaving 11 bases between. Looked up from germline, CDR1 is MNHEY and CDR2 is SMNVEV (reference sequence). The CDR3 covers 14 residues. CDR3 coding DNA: TGTGCCAGCAGCTATGGCGGTCACCAAGAGACCCAGTACTTC. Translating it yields CASSYGGHQETQYF.

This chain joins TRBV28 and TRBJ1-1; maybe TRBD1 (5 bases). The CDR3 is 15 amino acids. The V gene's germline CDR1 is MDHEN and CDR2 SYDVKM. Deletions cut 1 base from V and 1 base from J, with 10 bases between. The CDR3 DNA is TGTGCCAGCAGTTTATACCCAGGGAGGAACACTGAAGCTTTCTTT. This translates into CASSLYPGRNTEAFF.

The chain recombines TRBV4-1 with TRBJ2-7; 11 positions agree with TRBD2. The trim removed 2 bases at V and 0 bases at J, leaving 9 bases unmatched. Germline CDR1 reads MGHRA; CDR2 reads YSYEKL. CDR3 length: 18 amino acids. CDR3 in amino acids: CASSQKTGLADDSYEQYF. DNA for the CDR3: TGCGCCAGCAGCCAAAAAACGGGACTAGCGGATGACTCCTACGAGCAGTACTTC.

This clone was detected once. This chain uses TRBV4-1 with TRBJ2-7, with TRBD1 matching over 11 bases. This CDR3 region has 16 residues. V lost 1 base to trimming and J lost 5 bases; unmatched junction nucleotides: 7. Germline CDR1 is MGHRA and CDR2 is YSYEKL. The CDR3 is CASSQGDGQGANEQYF. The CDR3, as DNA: TGCGCCAGCAGCCAAGGGGATGGACAGGGGGCCAACGAGCAGTACTTC.

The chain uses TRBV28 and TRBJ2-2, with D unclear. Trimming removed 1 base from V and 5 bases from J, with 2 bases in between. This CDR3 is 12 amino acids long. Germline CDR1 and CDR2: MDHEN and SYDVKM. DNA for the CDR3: TGTGCCAGCAGTTTATCAACCGGGGAGCTGTTTTTT. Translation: CASSLSTGELFF.

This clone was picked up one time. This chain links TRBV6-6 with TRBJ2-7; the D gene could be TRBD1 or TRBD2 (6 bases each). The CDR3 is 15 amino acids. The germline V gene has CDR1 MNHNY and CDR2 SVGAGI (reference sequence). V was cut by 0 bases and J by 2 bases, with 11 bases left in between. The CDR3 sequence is CASSYSVRGAYEQYF. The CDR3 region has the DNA TGTGCCAGCAGTTACTCGGTGAGGGGGGCCTACGAGCAGTACTTC.

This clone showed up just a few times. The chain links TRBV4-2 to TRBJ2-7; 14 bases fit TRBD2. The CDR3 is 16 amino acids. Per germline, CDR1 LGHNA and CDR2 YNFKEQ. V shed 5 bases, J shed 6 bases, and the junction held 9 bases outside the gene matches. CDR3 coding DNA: TGTGCCAGCAGCGTAGCCCCGGGACTAGCGGGAGTCGAGCAGTACTTC. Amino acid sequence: CASSVAPGLAGVEQYF.

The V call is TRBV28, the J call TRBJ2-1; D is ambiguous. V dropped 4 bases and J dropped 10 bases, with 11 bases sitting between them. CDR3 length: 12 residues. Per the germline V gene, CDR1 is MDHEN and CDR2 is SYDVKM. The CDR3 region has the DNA TGTGCCAGCAGTTCCGACCCGCGGGAGCAGTTCTTC. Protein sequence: CASSSDPREQFF.

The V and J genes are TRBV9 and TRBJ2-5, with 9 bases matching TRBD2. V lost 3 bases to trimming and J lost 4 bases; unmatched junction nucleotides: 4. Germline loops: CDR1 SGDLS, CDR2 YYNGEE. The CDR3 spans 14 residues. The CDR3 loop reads CASSGGRVGETQYF. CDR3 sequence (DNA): TGTGCCAGCAGCGGCGGGAGGGTCGGAGAGACCCAGTACTTC.